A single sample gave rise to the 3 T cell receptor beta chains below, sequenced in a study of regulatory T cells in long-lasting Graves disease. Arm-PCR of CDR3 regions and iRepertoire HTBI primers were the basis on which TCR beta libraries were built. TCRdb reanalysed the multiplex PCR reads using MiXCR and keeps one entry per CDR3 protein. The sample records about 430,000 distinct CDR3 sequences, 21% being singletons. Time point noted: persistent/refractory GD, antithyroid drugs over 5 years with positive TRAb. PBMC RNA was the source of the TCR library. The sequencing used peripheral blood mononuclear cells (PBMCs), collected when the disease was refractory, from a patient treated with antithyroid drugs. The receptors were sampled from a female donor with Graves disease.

The CDR3 protein is CASSPGAETNNEKLFF. The CDR3 DNA reads as TGTGCCAGCAGCCCAGGGGCCGAGACAAATAATGAAAAACTGTTTTTT. The chain uses TRBV7-8 and TRBJ1-4; TRBD1 is a possible D gene (6 bases). This CDR3 is 16 amino acids long. V lost 5 bases, J lost 4 bases, and 17 bases lay in between. Germline V gene lookup returns CDR1 SGHVS and CDR2 FQNEAQ.

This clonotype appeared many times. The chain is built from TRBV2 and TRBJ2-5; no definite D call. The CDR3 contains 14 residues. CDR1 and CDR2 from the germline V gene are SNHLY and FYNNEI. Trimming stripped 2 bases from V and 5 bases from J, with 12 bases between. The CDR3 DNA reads TGTGCCAGCAGTGAATGGGTGGGTTCGGAGACCCAGTACTTC. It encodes CASSEWVGSETQYF.

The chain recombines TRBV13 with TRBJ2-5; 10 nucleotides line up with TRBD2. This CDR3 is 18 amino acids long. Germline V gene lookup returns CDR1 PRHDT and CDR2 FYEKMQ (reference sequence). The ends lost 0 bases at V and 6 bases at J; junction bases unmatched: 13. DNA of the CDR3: TGTGCCAGCAGCTTAGGCGGACCAGGGACTAGCGCCAGAAAGACCCAGTACTTC. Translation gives CASSLGGPGTSARKTQYF.